This T cell receptor (beta chain) was documented in a study of blood T cell repertoires in COVID-19. Overall study: Material from acute and convalescent COVID-19 was sourced from the United States, Italy and Spain. T cells, B-cell-depleted T cells, or PBMCs supplied cDNA or gDNA.

Original methodology: The authors estimated nucleated cell counts from reference gene primer amplification. Sequenced by immunoSEQ multiplex PCR; TCRdb stores in-frame clones only, minus some. V and J calls and clone size are given by that table; D and trimming were obtained from the DNA. This sample has about 26,000 clones, with over 80% found just once. Trimming removed 7 bases from V and 3 bases from J; junction bases left unmatched: 5. This CDR3 has 14 amino acids. Germline-derived CDR1 and CDR2 are SNHLY and FYNNEI. Source material: peripheral blood. The rearrangement joins TRBV2 to TRBJ2-5; 10 bases are shared with TRBD2. The clonotype originates from a human donor in a cohort sampled during active COVID-19. CDR3 sequence: CASIQRGGEETQYF. The CDR3 DNA sequence: TGTGCCAGCATTCAGCGGGGGGGGGAAGAGACCCAGTACTTC. Variable domain in full (rest from reference TRBV2 and TRBJ2-5): EPEVTQTPSHQVTQMGQEVILRCVPISNHLYFYWYRQILGQKVEFLVSFYNNEISEKSEIFDDQFSVERPDGSNFTLKIRSTKLEDSAMYFCASIQRGGEETQYFGPGTRLLVL.